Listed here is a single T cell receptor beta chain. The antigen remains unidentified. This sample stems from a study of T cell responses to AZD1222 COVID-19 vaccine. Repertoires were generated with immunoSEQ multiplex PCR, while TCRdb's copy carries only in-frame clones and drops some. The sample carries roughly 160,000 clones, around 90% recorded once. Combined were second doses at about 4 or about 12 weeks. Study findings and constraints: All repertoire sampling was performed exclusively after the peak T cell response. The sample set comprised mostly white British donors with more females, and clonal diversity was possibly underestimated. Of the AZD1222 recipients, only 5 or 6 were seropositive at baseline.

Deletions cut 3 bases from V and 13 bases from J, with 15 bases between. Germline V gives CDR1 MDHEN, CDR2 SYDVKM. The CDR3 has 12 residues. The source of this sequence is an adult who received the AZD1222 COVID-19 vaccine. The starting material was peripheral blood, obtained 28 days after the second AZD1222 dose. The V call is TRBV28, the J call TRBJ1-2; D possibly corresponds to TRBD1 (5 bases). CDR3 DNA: TGTGCCAGCAGTTTTACAGCCGGGGGAACCACCTTC. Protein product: CASSFTAGGTTF.